A single sample is the source of the 29 T cell receptor beta chains below, sequenced in a study of OX40 agonist ivuxolimab in advanced cancers. Sequencing used immunoSEQ multiplex PCR; TCRdb keeps in-frame clones, though not all of them. The table lists more than 65,000 clones, around 90% of them singletons. Sequenced material: CD4+ or CD8+ T cells sorted from blood, taken in a trial of the OX40 agonist ivuxolimab. These receptors originate from an adult with an advanced solid tumor such as melanoma, head and neck, liver or kidney cancer.

V and J are TRBV7-8 and TRBJ1-2; 9 positions match TRBD1. The length of the CDR3 is 15 residues. Trimming took 2 bases from V and 3 from J; bases not matched to a gene: 4. Germline values: CDR1 SGHVS, CDR2 FQNEAQ. Written as DNA, the CDR3 is TGTGCCAGCAGCTTACCGGGACAGGGCGACTATGGCTACACCTTC. Its protein product is CASSLPGQGDYGYTF.

Concerning this clone: A read error may produce the germline difference seen at one junction end. The chain combines TRBV5-1 with TRBJ2-7; tentative D call: TRBD1 (6 bases). The CDR3 loop spans 15 amino acids. Germline CDR1 and CDR2: SGHRS and YFSETQ. The CDR3 DNA sequence: TGCGCCAGCAGCTTGGAGGACGCCCTCGTGAGGGGGAAGGACTTC. Its translation: CASSLEDALVRGKDF. Combining the CDR3 with reference TRBV5-1 and TRBJ2-7 gives the whole variable domain KAGVTQTPRYLIKTRGQQVTLSCSPISGHRSVSWYQQTPGQGLQFLFEYFSETQRNKGNFPGRFSGRQFSNSRSEMNVSTLELGDSALYLCASSLEDALVRGKDFGPGTRLTVT.

V and J are TRBV6-6 and TRBJ1-4, with TRBD1 identical over 7 bases. With 2 bases clipped from V and 8 bases from J, the junction kept 8 bases outside the gene matches. The CDR3 runs to 15 residues. The germline V gene has CDR1 MNHNY and CDR2 SVGAGI (reference sequence). CDR3 in amino acids: CASSYETGKGEKLFF. The CDR3 region has the DNA TGTGCCAGCAGTTACGAGACAGGGAAAGGAGAAAAACTGTTTTTT.

Sample share makes this clone medium-sized. The chain employs TRBV21-1 and TRBJ2-7; TRBD2 is the table's D call, not checked against the DNA. TRBV21-1 counts as a pseudogene. The CDR3 has 12 residues. CDR3 sequence: CASNNETNEQYF. CDR3 bases: TGTGCCAGCAATAACGAGACTAACGAGCAGTACTTC.

The J gene is TRBJ2-1, the V gene TRBV2; possible D gene TRBD1, 5 bases. The germline V gene has CDR1 SNHLY and CDR2 FYNNEI. The CDR3 is made up of 14 amino acids. Trimming took 6 bases from V and 9 from J, leaving 18 bases between them. The CDR3 coding sequence is TGTGCCAGCAGCCAGGGCCGCTCTCAGGGTGAGCAGTTCTTC. Translated: CASSQGRSQGEQFF. Based on the CDR3 plus reference TRBV2 and TRBJ2-1, the full variable domain is EPEVTQTPSHQVTQMGQEVILRCVPISNHLYFYWYRQILGQKVEFLVSFYNNEISEKSEIFDDQFSVERPDGSNFTLKIRSTKLEDSAMYFCASSQGRSQGEQFFGPGTRLTVL.

Concerning this clone: This sample includes further DNA sequences coding for the same CDR3. This chain links TRBV28 with TRBJ2-7; 9 nucleotides line up with TRBD2. This CDR3 is 12 amino acids long. Germline assignment: CDR1 MDHEN and CDR2 SYDVKM. For the CDR3, the DNA is TGTGCTAGCTCTAGCGGGAACTACGAGCAGTACTTC. Amino acid sequence: CASSSGNYEQYF.

This rearrangement joins TRBV15 to TRBJ2-7, with D unresolved. Trimming pared 0 bases from V and 2 bases from J, leaving 11 bases between. The CDR3 runs to 15 residues. Germline values: CDR1 LNHNV, CDR2 YYDKDF (reference sequence). The CDR3 is CATSRDTARTYEQYF. The CDR3 nucleotides are TGTGCCACCAGCAGAGACACAGCAAGGACCTACGAGCAGTACTTC.

The chain is built from TRBV5-1 and TRBJ2-5, with D hard to call. The CDR3 is 12 residues long. Trimming removed 0 bases at V and 2 bases at J, with 2 bases between. Germline CDR1 and CDR2: SGHRS and YFSETQ. CDR3 sequence reads: CASSLAQETQYF. DNA of the CDR3: TGCGCCAGCAGCTTGGCGCAAGAGACCCAGTACTTC.

This clone came up once. The V and J genes are TRBV28 and TRBJ2-1; TRBD2 aligns across 8 bases. The CDR3 length is 15 residues. With 6 bases clipped from V and 6 bases from J, the junction kept 10 bases outside the gene matches. Germline CDR1 and CDR2: MDHEN and SYDVKM. CDR3 region: CASSPTGGPVNEQFF. In DNA, the CDR3 is TGTGCCAGCAGCCCCACGGGGGGGCCCGTCAATGAGCAGTTCTTC.

The chain joins TRBV19 to TRBJ2-6; the D is unclear. The CDR3 loop spans 14 amino acids. V dropped 8 bases and J dropped 1 base, with 9 bases sitting between them. The germline V gene encodes CDR1 LNHDA and CDR2 SQIVND (reference sequence). The CDR3, as DNA: TGTGCCAGTGCTCAAAATTCTGGGGCCAACGTCCTGACTTTC. Protein product: CASAQNSGANVLTF.

The J gene is TRBJ2-3, the V gene TRBV7-2; weak D call: TRBD2 (5 bases). The germline V and J ends were trimmed by 1 base and 10 bases, with 12 bases remaining between them. The CDR3 totals 13 residues. Germline-derived CDR1 and CDR2 are SGHTA and FQGNSA. Here the CDR3 DNA reads TGTGCCAGCAGCTTAGATGCGGGCCGACCGCAGTATTTT. Its protein product is CASSLDAGRPQYF.

This chain links TRBV5-6 with TRBJ1-4; weak D call: TRBD1 (6 bases). The CDR3 consists of 15 residues. Per germline, CDR1 SGHDT and CDR2 YYEEEE. V was cut by 1 base and J by 8 bases, with 15 bases left in between. The CDR3 spells CASSLYPGVGEKLFF. The CDR3 DNA sequence: TGTGCCAGCAGCTTGTACCCAGGGGTCGGGGAAAAACTGTTTTTT.

This clone was detected once. The chain links TRBV11-1 to TRBJ2-1; perhaps D is TRBD1 or TRBD2 (6 bases each). The V gene lost 1 base and the J gene lost 2 bases, with 18 bases spanning the gap. Germline V CDR1 and CDR2: SGHAT, FQDESV (reference sequence). The CDR3 consists of 18 residues. The CDR3 protein is CASSLEPPGAGAYNEQFF. The DNA for the CDR3 is TGTGCCAGCAGCTTAGAGCCCCCGGGGGCCGGAGCCTACAATGAGCAGTTCTTC.

The chain links TRBV19 to TRBJ1-2; D not resolved. CDR3 length equals 14 residues. CDR1 is LNHDA and CDR2 is SQIVND in the germline V gene (reference sequence). The V end was cut by 4 bases, the J end by 2 bases, with 11 bases between. The CDR3 DNA follows: TGTGCCAGTAGTACTGTAGGCGGGAACTATGGCTACACCTTC. As protein: CASSTVGGNYGYTF.

J is TRBJ1-1 and V is TRBV9; D is unclear. The CDR3 spans 11 residues. Looked up from germline, CDR1 is SGDLS and CDR2 is YYNGEE. V was shortened by 0 bases and J by 6 bases, with 3 bases between the two germline ends. The CDR3 protein is CASSVVAEAFF. In nucleotides, the CDR3 is TGTGCCAGCAGCGTAGTCGCTGAAGCTTTCTTT.

The J gene is TRBJ1-1, the V gene TRBV9; D gene ambiguous. The CDR3 length is 15 residues. V lost 3 bases, J lost 3 bases, and 15 bases lay in between. CDR1 is SGDLS and CDR2 is YYNGEE in the germline V gene. The DNA for the CDR3 is TGTGCCAGCAGCGCGGAGGTGCGTAGGGACACTGAAGCTTTCTTT. As protein: CASSAEVRRDTEAFF.

The rearrangement joins TRBV29-1 to TRBJ2-4; D not certain. Germline V lookup: CDR1 SQVTM, CDR2 ANQGSEA. The V end lost 4 bases, the J end lost 1 base, and 2 bases lay between the germline ends. The CDR3 contains 11 residues. The CDR3 sequence: CSVGAKNIQYF. In nucleotides, the CDR3 is TGCAGCGTTGGGGCCAAAAACATTCAGTACTTC.

CDR3 coding DNA: TGTGCCAGCAGCCTGGGCCCTAACTCTGGGGCCAACGTCCTGACTTTC. Protein product: CASSLGPNSGANVLTF. The chain has TRBV7-8 and TRBJ2-6, with D unclear. V lost 5 bases, J lost 0 bases, and 11 bases lay in between. Germline values: CDR1 SGHVS, CDR2 FQNEAQ. The CDR3 covers 16 residues.

This chain links TRBV19 with TRBJ1-5; weak D call: TRBD1 (5 bases). This CDR3 has 13 residues. Germline V lookup: CDR1 LNHDA, CDR2 SQIVND (reference sequence). The germline V and J ends were trimmed by 2 bases and 5 bases, with 7 bases remaining between them. This CDR3 reads CASSIQGDQPQHF. Here the CDR3 DNA reads TGTGCCAGTAGTATACAGGGAGATCAGCCCCAGCATTTT.

Concerning this clone: The junction shows a germline mismatch at one end, possibly a read error. The chain uses TRBV5-1 and TRBJ2-3; 7 positions match TRBD1. CDR3 size: 16 residues. Per the germline V gene, CDR1 is SGHRS and CDR2 is YFSETQ. Here the CDR3 reads CASRLGPGQNADTQYF. The CDR3 DNA reads as TGCGCCAGCAGATTGGGCCCGGGACAGAATGCAGATACGCAGTATTTT.

The chain combines TRBV4-1 with TRBJ2-7, with D unclear. The CDR3 runs 16 residues. V was clipped by 0 bases and J by 5 bases, with 17 bases between them. Germline V gene lookup returns CDR1 MGHRA and CDR2 YSYEKL. The CDR3 protein is CASSQEEVRYSHEQYF. The CDR3 nucleotides read TGCGCCAGCAGCCAAGAAGAAGTACGGTATAGTCACGAGCAGTACTTC.

The gene calls are TRBV2 and TRBJ2-3; D might be TRBD1 (6 bases). Germline V gene lookup returns CDR1 SNHLY and CDR2 FYNNEI. V was pared by 5 bases and J by 6 bases, with 15 bases between. CDR3 size: 14 residues. CDR3 residues: CASSQDWQGDTQYF. The CDR3 bases are TGTGCCAGCAGTCAGGACTGGCAGGGGGATACGCAGTATTTT.

As for this clone: Other DNA sequences in this specimen translate into the identical CDR3. The chain links TRBV7-8 to TRBJ2-7; D is unresolved. Germline assignment: CDR1 SGHVS and CDR2 FQNEAQ. V lost 5 bases to trimming and J lost 6 bases, with 8 bases between them. The CDR3 length is 11 residues. The CDR3 loop is CASSPLGEQYF. CDR3 DNA: TGTGCCAGCAGCCCTCTAGGCGAGCAGTACTTC.

This clone has a single count. This chain connects TRBV7-8 to TRBJ2-5; TRBD2 aligns across 10 bases. Per germline, CDR1 SGHVS and CDR2 FQNEAQ. After removal of 1 base from V and 7 bases from J, the junction contained 6 bases not matched to a gene. The CDR3 contains 15 residues. CDR3 region: CASSLVAGGRWTQYF. The CDR3 bases are TGTGCCAGCAGCTTAGTAGCGGGAGGCCGCTGGACCCAGTACTTC.

The chain recombines TRBV5-1 with TRBJ1-1; possibly TRBD1 for D (5 bases). The CDR3 runs to 13 residues. V was trimmed by 3 bases and J by 3 bases, leaving 9 bases between them. Germline CDR1 and CDR2: SGHRS and YFSETQ. CDR3 nucleotide sequence: TGCGCCAGCAGCTGGATGGGGGACACTGAAGCTTTCTTT. Translated, it gives CASSWMGDTEAFF.

This rearrangement joins TRBV7-8 to TRBJ2-7; no clear D. V dropped 1 base and J dropped 6 bases, with 10 bases sitting between them. The CDR3 runs to 13 residues. In germline, CDR1 is SGHVS, CDR2 FQNEAQ. CDR3 sequence (DNA): TGTGCCAGCAGCTTAGTAGGCCGTTCCGAGCAGTACTTC. Translated: CASSLVGRSEQYF.

This clone has only a few counts. The chain recombines TRBV25-1 with TRBJ1-2, with TRBD1 matching 11 bases. The CDR3 covers 15 residues. With 5 bases clipped from V and 6 bases from J, the junction kept 8 bases outside the gene matches. The V gene's germline CDR1 is MGHDK and CDR2 SYGVNS. The CDR3 is CASSLGTGGVNGYTF. In nucleotides, the CDR3 is TGTGCCAGCAGTCTTGGGACAGGGGGGGTAAATGGCTACACCTTC.

Notes on this clone: The junction does not match germline at one end; this may be a read error. The V and J genes are TRBV18 and TRBJ1-1; D perhaps matches TRBD1 (5 bases). The CDR3 covers 13 residues. Germline CDR1 is KGHSH and CDR2 is LQKENI. CDR3 protein: CASSSGHNNEAFF. The CDR3 bases are TGTGCCAGCTCATCCGGACACAACAATGAAGCTTTCTTT.

This sequence joins TRBV6-1 and TRBJ1-5, with a tentative D call TRBD1 (6 bases). The V end lost 4 bases, the J end lost 6 bases, and 16 bases lay between the germline ends. CDR1 MNHNS and CDR2 SASEGT come from the germline V gene. The CDR3 loop spans 15 amino acids. CDR3 loop: CASSVVGGGIQPQHF. The CDR3 bases are TGTGCCAGCAGTGTCGTGGGGGGGGGCATTCAGCCCCAGCATTTT.